This T cell receptor beta chain was profiled in a study of T cells in localized non-small cell lung cancer. Trimming shortened V by 4 bases and J by 0 bases, and 22 bases separated the two germline ends. This CDR3 region has 19 residues. Germline V lookup: CDR1 SGHNT, CDR2 YENEEA. This clone was detected a few times. Assay used: immunoSEQ multiplex PCR; TCRdb lists only in-frame clones, some missing. The data contain 980 or so clones, about 19% of them seen just once; the ten biggest clones take up about 11%. The chain uses TRBV11-3 and TRBJ1-5; the D gene is possibly TRBD1 (6 bases). The clonotype comes from a man between 40 and 75 years old with stage II squamous cell lung carcinoma. The starting material was lung tumor tissue, obtained before any cancer treatment. For the CDR3, the DNA is TGTGCCAGCAGCTCCCCGGGGGGCAGTATTATTTATAGCAATCAGCCCCAGCATTTT. Translating gives CASSSPGGSIIYSNQPQHF.